The rows below give T cell receptor beta chains drawn from one sample of a study of spatial heterogeneity in lung cancer. TCRdb processed the 5' RACE reads anew with MiXCR; each CDR3 protein has one entry. The table records several hundred distinct CDR3 sequences, about a tenth of them present only once. The sequenced sample was lung tumor tissue, obtained at surgery. The receptors were sampled from a male donor with early-stage non-small cell lung cancer. Each CDR3 is given with its conserved first and last residue. The order of the fields is clone size, J gene, D gene, V gene, CDR3 DNA, CDR3 protein. D genes are given only for firm matches. Clone size, where shown, is once, few, many, or a class for clones that have expanded.

large,TRBJ2-7,.,TRBV29-1,TGCAGCGTTGAAGAGGGGGCCTACGAGCAGTACTTC,CSVEEGAYEQYF
medium-sized,TRBJ2-7,TRBD2,TRBV6-2/TRBV6-3,TGTGCCAGCAGTTACGATGAGCGGGGCTCCTACGAGCAGTACTTC,CASSYDERGSYEQYF
hyperexpanded,TRBJ2-3,.,TRBV27,TGTGCCAGCAGTTTAAGTGAAATCTCCGATACGCAGTATTTT,CASSLSEISDTQYF
medium-sized,TRBJ2-1,TRBD2,TRBV11-2,TGTGCCAGCAGCGCAGAGAGACTAGCGGTCTCCTACAATGAGCAGTTCTTC,CASSAERLAVSYNEQFF
medium-sized,TRBJ2-1,.,TRBV29-1,TGCAGCGTTGTCCCAGGGGAGTGGTTGGTAGAGCAGTTCTTC,CSVVPGEWLVEQFF
large,TRBJ2-5,.,TRBV6-6,TGTGCCAGCAGTCCCGGAGCGAGGGTCGTTGGCCAAGAGACCCAGTACTTC,CASSPGARVVGQETQYF
medium-sized,TRBJ2-3,.,TRBV7-2,TGTGCCAGCAGCTTAGGCTATGCCGAAGATACGCAGTATTTT,CASSLGYAEDTQYF
medium-sized,TRBJ2-3,.,TRBV18,TGTGCCAGCTCACCCCGACAAGGGCTAACCCGCACAGATACGCAGTATTTT,CASSPRQGLTRTDTQYF
medium-sized,TRBJ1-1,.,TRBV7-2,TGTGCCAGCAGCTTAGAAGGGGGGATTGAAGCTTTCTTT,CASSLEGGIEAFF
medium-sized,TRBJ2-7,.,TRBV29-1,TGCAGCGTCGGCGGAACCTACGAGCAGTACTTC,CSVGGTYEQYF
medium-sized,TRBJ2-2,.,TRBV19,TGTGCCAGTAGTGTATCCAGGAACACCGGGGAGCTGTTTTTT,CASSVSRNTGELFF
.,TRBJ2-3,TRBD2,TRBV30,TGTGCCTGGGCTAGCGGGAGTTCAGTAGATACGCAGTATTTT,CAWASGSSVDTQYF
large,TRBJ1-2,.,TRBV20-1,TGCAGTGCTAGAGGCGGTGTCTATGGCTACACCTTC,CSARGGVYGYTF
large,TRBJ2-1,.,TRBV3-1,TGTGCCAGCAGCCAAGACAACCGGAAGGGTGGTGAGCAGTTCTTC,CASSQDNRKGGEQFF
hyperexpanded,TRBJ2-3,.,TRBV7-2,TGTGCCAGCAGCGTCCCTAGGGGTGCGCAGTATTTT,CASSVPRGAQYF
medium-sized,TRBJ2-1,TRBD2,TRBV7-6,TGTGCCAGCAGCATTGGACAGTTTGGACTAGCGGTTAATGAGCAGTTCTTC,CASSIGQFGLAVNEQFF
.,TRBJ1-1,TRBD1,TRBV29-1,TGCAGCGCCGTGACAGGGCTTGCTGAAGCTTTCTTT,CSAVTGLAEAFF
medium-sized,TRBJ2-7,TRBD2,TRBV2,TGTGCCAGCAGTGACGTGACTAGCCCCTACGAGCAGTACTTC,CASSDVTSPYEQYF
large,TRBJ2-4,.,TRBV20-1,TGCAGTGCTTTGTGGACAGTAGCCAAAAACATTCAGTACTTC,CSALWTVAKNIQYF
medium-sized,TRBJ2-1,.,TRBV2,TGTGCCAGCAGTGAGCAGGGAATGAATGAGCAGTTCTTC,CASSEQGMNEQFF
large,TRBJ2-3,.,TRBV7-9,TGTGCCAGCAGCTTAGGTGATCGGTCTACTAGCACAGATACGCAGTATTTT,CASSLGDRSTSTDTQYF
few,TRBJ1-1,.,TRBV29-1,TGCAGCGTTCGGGACGGACGGCCCAGCAGTGAAGCTTTCTTT,CSVRDGRPSSEAFF
medium-sized,TRBJ2-1,.,TRBV2,TGTGCCAGCGGCCTGTCGTTCAATGAGCAGTTCTTC,CASGLSFNEQFF